This T cell receptor beta chain was documented in a study of blood T cell repertoires in COVID-19. Overall study: Sites in the United States, Italy and Spain provided acute and convalescent COVID-19 samples. Sources were T cells, B-cell-depleted T cells, or PBMCs; the material itself was cDNA or gDNA.

Original handling: Counts of nucleated cells, estimated from reference gene primer amplification, were obtained. Clones were sequenced by immunoSEQ multiplex PCR, and TCRdb holds only the in-frame ones, with some missing. V, J and clone size are taken as reported in that table, and D and trimming were inferred from the DNA itself. The sample yields 200,000 to 250,000 clones, 82% seen once. V gave up 0 bases and J gave up 0 bases; unmatched junction bases: 2. Germline V CDR1 and CDR2: LNHDA, SQIVND (reference sequence). This CDR3 comprises 16 residues. The gene calls are TRBV19 and TRBJ2-7, with TRBD2 matching 10 bases. This TCR came from an elderly woman with acute or convalescent COVID-19. The sequenced sample was peripheral blood. In DNA form, the CDR3 reads TGTGCCAGTAGTATAGACGGACTAGCGGACTCCTACGAGCAGTACTTC. Protein product: CASSIDGLADSYEQYF.